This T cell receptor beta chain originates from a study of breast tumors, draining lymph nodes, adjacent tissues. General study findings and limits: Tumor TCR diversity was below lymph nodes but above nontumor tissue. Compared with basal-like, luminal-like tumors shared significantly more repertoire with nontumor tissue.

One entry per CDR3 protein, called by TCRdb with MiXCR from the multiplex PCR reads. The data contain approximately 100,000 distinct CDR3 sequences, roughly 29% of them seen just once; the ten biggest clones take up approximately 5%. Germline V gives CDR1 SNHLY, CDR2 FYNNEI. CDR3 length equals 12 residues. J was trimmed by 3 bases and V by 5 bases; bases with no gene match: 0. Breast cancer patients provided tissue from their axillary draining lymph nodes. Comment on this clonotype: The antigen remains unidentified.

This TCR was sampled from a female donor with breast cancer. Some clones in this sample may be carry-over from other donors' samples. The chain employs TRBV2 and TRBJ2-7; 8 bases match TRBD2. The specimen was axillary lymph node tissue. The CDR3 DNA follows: TGTGCCAGCAGTAGCGGGAGCTACGAGCAGTACTTC. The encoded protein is CASSSGSYEQYF.